Presented here are 5 T cell receptor beta chains from one specimen sequenced in a study of T-cell memory formation after mild COVID-19. A single record per CDR3 protein comes from TCRdb applying MiXCR to the 5' RACE reads. The table includes approximately 350,000 distinct CDR3 sequences, 28% detected once. Sequencing input: PBMCs or a T cell subset sorted from them (not recorded which). These TCRs come from an adult woman who had mild COVID-19 (a few samples of this study predate the infection). Cell type and time point are not known.

V is TRBV10-3 and J is TRBJ2-3; 11 bases line up with TRBD1. The CDR3 runs 16 residues. Germline V gene lookup returns CDR1 ENHRY and CDR2 SYGVKD. Trimming cost V 8 bases and J 5 bases; bases outside gene matches: 12. CDR3 residues: CAIRPGGTGGRDTQYF. The CDR3 DNA reads TGTGCCATCCGTCCGGGCGGGACAGGGGGGAGAGATACGCAGTATTTT.

The genes are TRBV3-1 and TRBJ2-6; D is uncertain. CDR3 length equals 16 residues. V was shortened by 0 bases and J by 2 bases, with 8 bases between the two germline ends. Per the germline V gene, CDR1 is LGHDT and CDR2 is YNNKEL (reference sequence). CDR3 in DNA: TGTGCCAGCAGCCAAGATGGCACTGCTGGGGCCAACGTCCTGACTTTC. Its translation is CASSQDGTAGANVLTF.

V is TRBV7-2 and J is TRBJ2-1, with 9 bases that match TRBD2. The CDR3 sequence is 16 residues long. V gave up 5 bases and J gave up 6 bases; unmatched junction bases: 11. Germline CDR1 is SGHTA and CDR2 is FQGNSA. The CDR3 sequence: CASSPILAGVVNEQFF. For the CDR3, the DNA is TGTGCCAGCAGCCCCATTTTAGCGGGAGTCGTCAATGAGCAGTTCTTC.

V and J are TRBV12-3 or TRBV12-4 and TRBJ2-1, with 11 bases that match TRBD2. V lost 6 bases to trimming and J lost 0 bases; unmatched junction nucleotides: 7. The CDR3 spans 17 residues. For the CDR3, the DNA is TGTGCCAGCAGGACGGGACTAGCGGTTAGCTCCTACAATGAGCAGTTCTTC. It yields the protein CASRTGLAVSSYNEQFF.

The chain combines TRBV7-9 with TRBJ2-3, with D perhaps TRBD2 (6 bases). CDR1 SEHNR and CDR2 FQNEAQ come from the germline V gene (reference sequence). The CDR3 is 18 residues long. The ends were cut back, 5 bases at V and 4 bases at J, with 25 bases in the middle. The CDR3 sequence is CASSPMRKNSGIADTQYF. CDR3 sequence (DNA): TGTGCCAGCAGCCCCATGAGAAAAAATAGCGGAATAGCAGATACGCAGTATTTT.